This T cell receptor (beta chain) is drawn from a study of blood T cells in healthy people across ages. This clonotype was picked up a small number of times. Sample-barcoded 5' priming and a J-beta primer mix drove a second PCR of roughly 6 to 12 cycles. TCRdb ran MiXCR on the 5' RACE reads and lists one entry per CDR3 protein. The table shows 550,000 to 800,000 distinct CDR3 sequences, with around 20% occurring only once. The receptor comes from a man in his 70s in good health. What was sequenced was blood.

The CDR3 spells CASSKKRDRGLEQYF. The CDR3 DNA reads TGTGCCAGCAGCAAAAAGAGGGACAGGGGGCTCGAGCAGTACTTC. The genes are TRBV7-2 and TRBJ2-7, with 12 bases lining up with TRBD1. Germline V CDR1 and CDR2: SGHTA, FQGNSA. The V gene end was trimmed by 5 bases and the J gene end by 6 bases; junction bases not matched to a gene: 8. This CDR3 comprises 15 residues.